This is a list of T cell receptor beta chains from one sample in a study of CD8+ T cells in alopecia areata. This table comes from immunoSEQ multiplex PCR, and its TCRdb copy is limited to in-frame clones, with some not included. The top ten clones hold about 13% of a sample with some 150,000 clones, 86% of them seen once. The sequencing used CD8+ T cells sorted from blood, collected at week 4, from a patient treated with tofacitinib. The receptors originated from a human donor with alopecia areata. The CDR3 runs from the conserved cysteine through the conserved F or W. D genes are given only for firm matches. The listing skips clone size in some rows; elsewhere it reads once, few, many or a size class.

CDR3: CASSLGGGATDTQYF
DNA: TGTGCCAGCAGTTTAGGCGGGGGGGCAACAGATACGCAGTATTTT
V: TRBV27
D: TRBD2
J: TRBJ2-3
length: 15
size: NA

CDR3: CASSSSYEQYF
DNA: TGTGCCAGCAGCTCCTCCTACGAGCAGTACTTC
V: TRBV5-4
D: NA
J: TRBJ2-7
length: 11
size: few

CDR3: CASSPLAGAFYEQYF
DNA: TGCGCCAGCAGCCCTCTAGCGGGAGCCTTCTACGAGCAGTACTTC
V: TRBV4-1
D: TRBD2
J: TRBJ2-7
length: 15
size: once

CDR3: CASSLGGANVLTF
DNA: TGTGCCAGCTCACTTGGTGGGGCCAACGTCCTGACTTTC
V: TRBV18
D: NA
J: TRBJ2-6
length: 13
size: NA

CDR3: CASSNWDFSTDTQYF
DNA: TGTGCCAGCAGCAACTGGGACTTTAGCACAGATACGCAGTATTTT
V: TRBV5-4
D: NA
J: TRBJ2-3
length: 15
size: few

CDR3: CASSFYPPDRAGWEQYF
DNA: TGTGCCAGCAGTTTTTACCCCCCGGACAGGGCAGGATGGGAGCAGTACTTC
V: TRBV5-4
D: TRBD1
J: TRBJ2-7
length: 17
size: NA

CDR3: CASSQVQGRSWEQYF
DNA: TGCGCCAGCAGCCAAGTACAAGGCCGCTCGTGGGAGCAGTACTTC
V: TRBV4-1
D: NA
J: TRBJ2-7
length: 15
size: NA

CDR3: CAWSPGQGTDTQYF
DNA: TGTGCCTGGAGTCCGGGACAGGGAACAGATACGCAGTATTTT
V: TRBV30
D: TRBD1
J: TRBJ2-3
length: 14
size: NA

CDR3: CASSLEVSYEQYF
DNA: TGCGCCAGCAGCCTTGAGGTTTCCTACGAGCAGTACTTC
V: TRBV4-1
D: NA
J: TRBJ2-7
length: 13
size: few

CDR3: CASRAGTSYNEQFF
DNA: TGTGCCAGTAGGGCGGGGACTTCCTACAATGAGCAGTTCTTC
V: TRBV19
D: NA
J: TRBJ2-1
length: 14
size: NA

CDR3: CASSSEDREQNGYTF
DNA: TGTGCCAGCAGCTCCGAAGACAGGGAACAGAATGGCTACACCTTC
V: TRBV7-9
D: TRBD1
J: TRBJ1-2
length: 15
size: NA

CDR3: CASSSSSAEQYF
DNA: TGCGCCAGCAGCTCTTCGAGTGCCGAGCAGTACTTC
V: TRBV5-1
D: NA
J: TRBJ2-7
length: 12
size: NA

CDR3: CASSKTSATTYEQYF
DNA: TGTGCCAGCAGCAAGACTAGCGCGACAACCTACGAGCAGTACTTC
V: TRBV14
D: TRBD2
J: TRBJ2-7
length: 15
size: NA

CDR3: CAWSSTGSSYNSPLHF
DNA: TGTGCCTGGAGTAGTACAGGGAGCTCCTATAATTCACCCCTCCACTTT
V: TRBV30
D: NA
J: TRBJ1-6
length: 16
size: NA

CDR3: CSVHEGALKAGYTF
DNA: TGCAGCGTCCATGAGGGGGCCCTGAAAGCGGGCTACACCTTC
V: TRBV29-1
D: TRBD1
J: TRBJ1-2
length: 14
size: NA

CDR3: CASSLDGLMNTEAFF
DNA: TGTGCCAGCAGCTTAGATGGGCTGATGAACACTGAAGCTTTCTTT
V: TRBV7-6
D: NA
J: TRBJ1-1
length: 15
size: NA

CDR3: CASSGQAFGTQHF
DNA: TGTGCCAGCTCGGGACAGGCCTTCGGGACCCAGCATTTT
V: TRBV25-1
D: TRBD1
J: TRBJ1-5
length: 13
size: NA

CDR3: CASSLKRSIEDGYTF
DNA: TGTGCCAGCAGCTTAAAAAGGTCAATCGAGGATGGCTACACCTTC
V: TRBV7-9
D: NA
J: TRBJ1-2
length: 15
size: NA

CDR3: CASSSLTGGYETQYF
DNA: TGTGCCAGCAGTTCCCTGACAGGGGGCTATGAGACCCAGTACTTC
V: TRBV14
D: TRBD1
J: TRBJ2-5
length: 15
size: NA

CDR3: CASSYGGSDYNEQFF
DNA: TGTGCCAGCAGCTACGGTGGCAGCGACTACAATGAGCAGTTCTTC
V: TRBV9
D: NA
J: TRBJ2-1
length: 15
size: NA

CDR3: CASSFGGSYEQYF
DNA: TGTGCCAGCAGTTTTGGCGGCTCCTACGAGCAGTACTTC
V: TRBV27
D: NA
J: TRBJ2-7
length: 13
size: once

CDR3: CASSAIGGGHEQYF
DNA: TGTGCCAGCAGCGCGATTGGGGGGGGCCACGAGCAGTACTTC
V: TRBV7-8
D: NA
J: TRBJ2-7
length: 14
size: NA

CDR3: CSVATGAYEQYF
DNA: TGCAGCGTGGCGACAGGGGCCTACGAGCAGTACTTC
V: TRBV29-1
D: TRBD1
J: TRBJ2-7
length: 12
size: NA

CDR3: CASSLVPSDRGDSPLHF
DNA: TGCGCCAGCAGCTTGGTTCCGTCGGACAGGGGGGATTCACCCCTCCACTTT
V: TRBV5-1
D: TRBD1
J: TRBJ1-6
length: 17
size: NA

CDR3: CASSQRTGLQETQYF
DNA: TGTGCCAGCAGCCAAAGGACAGGGCTCCAAGAGACCCAGTACTTC
V: TRBV14
D: TRBD1
J: TRBJ2-5
length: 15
size: NA

CDR3: CASSYNEQFF
DNA: TGTGCCAGCAGCTACAATGAGCAGTTCTTC
V: TRBV5-4
D: NA
J: TRBJ2-1
length: 10
size: medium-sized

CDR3: CASSVGQGMNTEAFF
DNA: TGTGCCAGCAGCGTTGGACAGGGGATGAACACTGAAGCTTTCTTT
V: TRBV11-2
D: TRBD1
J: TRBJ1-1
length: 15
size: NA

CDR3: CATSRGGTTDTQYF
DNA: TGTGCCACCAGCAGAGGTGGGACCACAGATACGCAGTATTTT
V: TRBV15
D: NA
J: TRBJ2-3
length: 14
size: NA

CDR3: CASSDFPGQITDTQYF
DNA: TGTGCCAGCAGTGACTTCCCGGGGCAAATTACAGATACGCAGTATTTT
V: TRBV2
D: NA
J: TRBJ2-3
length: 16
size: few

CDR3: CASSSHGGPYEQYF
DNA: TGTGCCAGCAGCTCGCACGGGGGGCCCTACGAGCAGTACTTC
V: TRBV7-3
D: NA
J: TRBJ2-7
length: 14
size: NA

CDR3: CASSGGQGVNSPLHF
DNA: TGTGCCAGCAGTGGAGGACAGGGCGTTAATTCACCCCTCCACTTT
V: TRBV6-5
D: TRBD1
J: TRBJ1-6
length: 15
size: NA

CDR3: CASSVFGTDAIYEQYF
DNA: TGTGCCAGCAGCGTATTCGGGACTGACGCGATTTACGAGCAGTACTTC
V: TRBV5-6
D: NA
J: TRBJ2-7
length: 16
size: once

CDR3: CAWSLIFDGYTF
DNA: TGTGCCTGGAGCCTGATTTTCGATGGCTACACCTTC
V: TRBV30
D: NA
J: TRBJ1-2
length: 12
size: NA

CDR3: CASSFWMNTEAFF
DNA: TGTGCCAGCAGTTTTTGGATGAACACTGAAGCTTTCTTT
V: TRBV27
D: NA
J: TRBJ1-1
length: 13
size: NA

CDR3: CASSGERDLVETQYF
DNA: TGTGCCAGCAGCGGAGAGCGGGACCTGGTAGAGACCCAGTACTTC
V: TRBV5-6
D: TRBD2
J: TRBJ2-5
length: 15
size: NA

CDR3: CATRSEMNEEAFF
DNA: TGTGCCACCAGGAGCGAGATGAACGAGGAAGCTTTCTTT
V: TRBV6-5
D: NA
J: TRBJ1-1
length: 13
size: NA

CDR3: CASSYSTEQSEQFF
DNA: TGTGCCAGCAGTTACTCTACAGAACAGAGTGAGCAGTTCTTC
V: TRBV6-6
D: NA
J: TRBJ2-1
length: 14
size: NA